These 5 T cell receptor beta chains were sequenced from one sample in a study of response to subunit inactivated influenza vaccine. One entry per CDR3 protein, called by TCRdb with MiXCR from the RT-PCR reads. The data contain approximately 290,000 distinct CDR3 sequences, about 20% of them seen just once; the ten biggest clones take up approximately 10%. The specimen was PBMCs from blood, collected approximately 20 months after vaccination. The origin of the receptors is a man in his fifties or sixties who received an inactivated influenza vaccine.

The V and J genes are TRBV5-1 and TRBJ2-7; TRBD1 matches 8 bases. Germline V lookup: CDR1 SGHRS, CDR2 YFSETQ. The trim removed 2 bases at V and 3 bases at J, leaving 7 bases unmatched. CDR3 length: 15 amino acids. The CDR3 DNA is TGCGCCAGCAGCTTACAGACAGGGGAGCTCTACGAGCAGTACTTC. Translating it yields CASSLQTGELYEQYF.

This chain joins TRBV7-8 and TRBJ1-5; TRBD1 aligns across 9 bases. From germline, CDR1 is SGHVS and CDR2 FQNEAQ. Trimming cost V 4 bases and J 8 bases; bases outside gene matches: 9. The CDR3 extends over 15 amino acids. CDR3 loop: CASSSQGARGEPQHF. DNA of the CDR3: TGTGCCAGCAGCTCACAGGGGGCTAGAGGCGAGCCCCAGCATTTT.

This clonotype was picked up a small number of times. The V gene is TRBV19, the J gene TRBJ1-3; tentative D call: TRBD1 (5 bases). The CDR3 length is 15 residues. Germline V gives CDR1 LNHDA, CDR2 SQIVND (reference sequence). V dropped 3 bases and J dropped 0 bases, with 9 bases sitting between them. CDR3: CASSIGTSSGNTIYF. DNA for the CDR3: TGTGCCAGTAGTATTGGGACGAGCTCTGGAAACACCATATATTTT. Looking up the rest from reference TRBV19 and TRBJ1-3 gives the full variable domain: DGGITQSPKYLFRKEGQNVTLSCEQNLNHDAMYWYRQDPGQGLRLIYYSQIVNDFQKGDIAEGYSVSREKKESFPLTVTSAQKNPTAFYLCASSIGTSSGNTIYFGEGSWLTVV.

The J gene is TRBJ1-6, the V gene TRBV2; D unclear. The CDR3 totals 14 residues. Germline V lookup: CDR1 SNHLY, CDR2 FYNNEI. Trimming removed 4 bases at V and 5 bases at J, with 9 bases between. The CDR3 loop reads CASSGPRNNSPLHF. CDR3 DNA sequence: TGTGCCAGCAGTGGGCCACGGAATAATTCACCCCTCCACTTT. The entire variable domain, with the rest obtained from reference TRBV2 and TRBJ1-6, is as follows: EPEVTQTPSHQVTQMGQEVILRCVPISNHLYFYWYRQILGQKVEFLVSFYNNEISEKSEIFDDQFSVERPDGSNFTLKIRSTKLEDSAMYFCASSGPRNNSPLHFGNGTRLTVT.

CDR3 loop: CATSEDRVQDTQYF. CDR3 sequence (DNA): TGTGCCACCAGTGAAGACCGGGTTCAAGATACGCAGTATTTT. This chain uses TRBV24-1 with TRBJ2-3; D remains unclear. Looked up from germline, CDR1 is KGHDR and CDR2 is SFDVKD. This CDR3 spans 14 amino acids. Trimming left V 4 bases short and J 5 bases short, with 12 bases between.